What follows is one T cell receptor beta chain and its context. The data were obtained in a study of blood T cell repertoires in COVID-19. The CDR3 runs 13 residues. V lost 0 bases to trimming and J lost 2 bases, with 7 bases between them. Germline assignment: CDR1 SQVTM and CDR2 ANQGSEA. Per the authors' pipeline: Reference gene primer amplification yielded estimated nucleated cell counts. Produced via immunoSEQ multiplex PCR; TCRdb's table is partial and in-frame only. That table is the source of V, J and clone size, and D and trimming were worked out from the DNA. The sample lists some 140,000 clones; about 86% were seen once.

The origin of this receptor is a woman in her forties or fifties who had recovered from COVID-19. The chain links TRBV29-1 to TRBJ1-2; unclear D gene. The sample consisted of peripheral blood. CDR3 amino acids: CSVEDEQNYGYTF. The CDR3 nucleotides read TGCAGCGTTGAAGATGAACAGAACTATGGCTACACCTTC. Looking up the rest from reference TRBV29-1 and TRBJ1-2 gives the full variable domain: SAVISQKPSRDICQRGTSLTIQCQVDSQVTMMFWYRQQPGQSLTLIATANQGSEATYESGFVIDKFPISRPNLTFSTLTVSNMSPEDSSIYLCSVEDEQNYGYTFGSGTRLTVV.